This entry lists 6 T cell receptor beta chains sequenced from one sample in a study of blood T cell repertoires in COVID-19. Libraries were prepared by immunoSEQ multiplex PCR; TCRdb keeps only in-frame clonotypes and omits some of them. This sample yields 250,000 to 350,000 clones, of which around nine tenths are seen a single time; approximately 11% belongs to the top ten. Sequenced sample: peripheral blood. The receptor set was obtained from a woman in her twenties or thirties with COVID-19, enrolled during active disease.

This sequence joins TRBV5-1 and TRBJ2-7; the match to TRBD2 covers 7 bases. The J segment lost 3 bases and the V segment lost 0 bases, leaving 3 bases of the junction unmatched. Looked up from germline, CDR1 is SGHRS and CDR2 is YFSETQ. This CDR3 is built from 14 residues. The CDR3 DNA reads TGCGCCAGCAGCTTGGAGGCGGGAGTCTACGAGCAGTACTTC. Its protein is CASSLEAGVYEQYF.

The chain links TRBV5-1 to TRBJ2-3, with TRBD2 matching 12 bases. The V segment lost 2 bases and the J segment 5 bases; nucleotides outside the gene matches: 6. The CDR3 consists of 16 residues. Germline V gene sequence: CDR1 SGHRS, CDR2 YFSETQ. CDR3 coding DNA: TGCGCCAGCAGCTTCGGACTAGCGGGAATCGGAGATACGCAGTATTTT. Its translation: CASSFGLAGIGDTQYF.

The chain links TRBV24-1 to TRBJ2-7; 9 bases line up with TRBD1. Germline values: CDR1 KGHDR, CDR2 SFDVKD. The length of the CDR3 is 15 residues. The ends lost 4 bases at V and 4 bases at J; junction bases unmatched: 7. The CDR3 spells CATSDPAGQGYEQYF. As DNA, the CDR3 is TGTGCCACCAGTGACCCTGCGGGACAGGGTTACGAGCAGTACTTC.

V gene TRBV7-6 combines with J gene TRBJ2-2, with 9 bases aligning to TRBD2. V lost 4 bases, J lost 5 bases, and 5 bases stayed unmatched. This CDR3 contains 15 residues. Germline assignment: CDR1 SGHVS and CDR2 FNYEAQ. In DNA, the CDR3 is TGTGCCAGCAGCTCATTAGCGGGAGTGACCGGGGAGCTGTTTTTT. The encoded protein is CASSSLAGVTGELFF.

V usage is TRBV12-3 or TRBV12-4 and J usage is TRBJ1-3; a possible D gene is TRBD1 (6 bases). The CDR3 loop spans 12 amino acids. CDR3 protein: CGAGVGGNTIYF. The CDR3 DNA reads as TGTGGGGCAGGGGTAGGTGGAAACACCATATATTTT.

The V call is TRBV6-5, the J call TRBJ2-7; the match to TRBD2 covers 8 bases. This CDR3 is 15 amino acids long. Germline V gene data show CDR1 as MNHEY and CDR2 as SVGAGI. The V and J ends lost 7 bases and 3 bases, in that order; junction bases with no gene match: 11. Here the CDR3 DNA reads TGTGCCAGCAAACAAGCGGGAGCTGCTGGCTACGAGCAGTACTTC. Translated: CASKQAGAAGYEQYF.